Each of the 27 T cell receptor beta chains below was sequenced from the same sample in a study of blood T cell repertoires in COVID-19. Repertoires were generated with immunoSEQ multiplex PCR, while TCRdb's copy carries only in-frame clones and drops some. The table has approximately 400,000 clones, around 90% seen once; the top ten hold approximately 1.2%. Sequenced material: peripheral blood. These receptors originate from a man in his forties or fifties with acute or convalescent COVID-19.

The rearrangement joins TRBV28 to TRBJ2-7, with 7 bases aligning to TRBD1. The ends lost 5 bases at V and 2 bases at J; junction bases unmatched: 9. CDR1 is MDHEN and CDR2 is SYDVKM in the germline V gene. This CDR3 has 15 residues. This CDR3 reads CASSIGTARTYEQYF. The CDR3 coding sequence is TGTGCCAGCAGTATCGGGACAGCACGCACCTACGAGCAGTACTTC.

This clone was detected only a few times. The rearrangement joins TRBV28 to TRBJ2-1; D might be TRBD2 (7 bases). Per germline, CDR1 MDHEN and CDR2 SYDVKM. This CDR3 spans 17 amino acids. V gave up 3 bases and J gave up 5 bases, with 20 bases separating them. The CDR3 region is CASSLGEGGPGDNEQFF. The CDR3 DNA follows: TGTGCCAGCAGTTTGGGGGAGGGGGGACCAGGGGACAATGAGCAGTTCTTC.

This sequence joins TRBV10-1 and TRBJ1-1, with a weak D call TRBD1 (6 bases). The CDR3 consists of 13 residues. The germline CDR1 and CDR2 sequences are WNHNN and SYGVQD (reference sequence). The V end lost 6 bases, the J end lost 3 bases, and 11 bases lay between the germline ends. CDR3 sequence (DNA): TGCGCCAGCAGGGACAGAGCAGACACTGAAGCTTTCTTT. As protein: CASRDRADTEAFF.

The chain joins TRBV7-6 to TRBJ1-4; 9 nucleotides align to TRBD1. The CDR3 extends over 15 amino acids. Trimming removed 2 bases from V and 8 bases from J; junction bases left unmatched: 6. CDR1 SGHVS and CDR2 FNYEAQ come from the germline V gene. CDR3 in DNA: TGTGCCAGCAGCTTAACGGGACAGGGAGGGGAAAAACTGTTTTTT. It is translated as CASSLTGQGGEKLFF.

This clone was found once. The J gene is TRBJ2-1, the V gene TRBV3-1 (or the pseudogene TRBV3-2); D may be TRBD2 (5 bases). Trimming left V 1 base short and J 2 bases short, with 9 bases between. Germline lookup yields CDR1 LGHDT and CDR2 YNNKEL (reference sequence). The CDR3 sequence is 15 residues long. The CDR3 DNA is TGTGCCAGCAGCCAAGGTTCTAGCCCCTACAATGAGCAGTTCTTC. Translated: CASSQGSSPYNEQFF.

This rearrangement joins TRBV11-2 to TRBJ2-5, with TRBD2 matching 7 bases. With V trimmed by 2 bases and J by 2 bases, 2 bases remained unmatched. The length of the CDR3 is 14 residues. The germline CDR1 and CDR2 sequences are SGHAT and FQNNGV. The CDR3 DNA sequence: TGTGCCAGCAGCTTAACTAGCGCTCAAGAGACCCAGTACTTC. This encodes CASSLTSAQETQYF.

The chain joins TRBV2 to TRBJ2-7; D gene uncertain. Trimming left V 8 bases short and J 0 bases short, with 5 bases between. The CDR3 runs 11 residues. The germline CDR1 and CDR2 sequences are SNHLY and FYNNEI. The CDR3 coding sequence is TGTGCCAGCCTTCGCTCCTACGAGCAGTACTTC. Encoded protein: CASLRSYEQYF. The full variable domain, completed using reference TRBV2 and TRBJ2-7, is EPEVTQTPSHQVTQMGQEVILRCVPISNHLYFYWYRQILGQKVEFLVSFYNNEISEKSEIFDDQFSVERPDGSNFTLKIRSTKLEDSAMYFCASLRSYEQYFGPGTRLTVT.

The DNA for the CDR3 is TGTGCCAGCAGCCTGCGGGCAGGAGGTAATGAAAAACTGTTTTTT. It codes for CASSLRAGGNEKLFF. The chain couples TRBV11-2 to TRBJ1-4; no clear D gene. Germline assignment: CDR1 SGHAT and CDR2 FQNNGV. Trimming pared 5 bases from V and 4 bases from J, leaving 14 bases between. CDR3 length: 15 residues. The variable domain in full, with the rest retrieved from reference TRBV11-2 and TRBJ1-4, is EAGVAQSPRYKIIEKRQSVAFWCNPISGHATLYWYQQILGQGPKLLIQFQNNGVVDDSQLPKDRFSAERLKGVDSTLKIQPAKLEDSAVYLCASSLRAGGNEKLFFGSGTQLSVL.

J is TRBJ2-3 and V is TRBV2; TRBD2 matches 8 bases. The CDR3 runs to 17 residues. Germline-derived CDR1 and CDR2 are SNHLY and FYNNEI. Unmatched junction bases numbered 16, after V lost 8 bases and J lost 3 bases. The CDR3 DNA reads TGTGCCAGCTCTCCACCGGGCAGGCGGGGGGCTACAGATACGCAGTATTTT. Translating it yields CASSPPGRRGATDTQYF. Full variable domain (rest looked up from reference TRBV2 and TRBJ2-3): EPEVTQTPSHQVTQMGQEVILRCVPISNHLYFYWYRQILGQKVEFLVSFYNNEISEKSEIFDDQFSVERPDGSNFTLKIRSTKLEDSAMYFCASSPPGRRGATDTQYFGPGTRLTVL.

The table lists this clone with a count of one. The V gene is TRBV9, the J gene TRBJ2-2; perhaps TRBD2 as D (6 bases). The CDR3 has 18 amino acids. V dropped 1 base and J dropped 4 bases, with 20 bases sitting between them. CDR1 is SGDLS, CDR2 YYNGEE, per germline. CDR3 protein: CASSVRSRTSSGTGELFF. CDR3 coding DNA: TGTGCCAGCAGCGTACGGAGTCGCACGAGTAGCGGCACCGGGGAGCTGTTTTTT.

J is TRBJ2-2 and V is TRBV28; 10 bases map to TRBD1. CDR1 MDHEN and CDR2 SYDVKM come from the germline V gene. This CDR3 is built from 15 residues. Germline trimming cut 4 bases from V and 5 bases from J; bases unmatched to any gene: 4. In DNA, the CDR3 is TGTGCCAGCAGTTCCCGGGACAGGGGTACCGGGGAGCTGTTTTTT. Translated, it gives CASSSRDRGTGELFF.

The chain carries TRBV13 and TRBJ1-2, with TRBD1 matching over 9 bases. Germline V gene lookup returns CDR1 PRHDT and CDR2 FYEKMQ (reference sequence). There are 15 residues in the CDR3. V dropped 4 bases and J dropped 5; count of bases not matched to a gene: 8. In DNA, the CDR3 is TGTGCCAGCAGCTCAAGGACAGGGGAGGGTTATGGCTACACCTTC. Protein: CASSSRTGEGYGYTF.

Written as DNA, the CDR3 is TGCGCCAGCAGCCAAACTAGCGGCTCCTACAATGAGCAGTTCTTC. This encodes CASSQTSGSYNEQFF. This chain connects TRBV4-1 to TRBJ2-1; 8 nucleotides line up with TRBD2. Losses at the gene ends were 2 bases for V and 0 bases for J; bases not matched to a gene: 0. Germline V gene sequence: CDR1 MGHRA, CDR2 YSYEKL. There are 15 residues in the CDR3.

The chain combines TRBV11-2 with TRBJ2-7, with D hard to call. The CDR3 totals 14 residues. Germline assignment: CDR1 SGHAT and CDR2 FQNNGV. Trimming removed 7 bases from V and 1 base from J, with 14 bases in between. The DNA of the CDR3 is TGTGCCAGCATCCAACGAGGCAGTTCCTACGAGCAGTACTTC. Its translation is CASIQRGSSYEQYF.

V gene TRBV7-2 combines with J gene TRBJ1-1; D perhaps matches TRBD1 (5 bases). This CDR3 is built from 14 residues. The V and J ends lost 5 bases and 8 bases respectively, with 18 bases between them. Germline loops: CDR1 SGHTA, CDR2 FQGNSA. CDR3 region: CASSPRRRGGEAFF. CDR3 coding DNA: TGTGCCAGCAGCCCTCGGAGGAGGGGAGGGGAAGCTTTCTTT. The whole variable domain, remainder taken from reference TRBV7-2 and TRBJ1-1, is GAGVSQSPSNKVTEKGKDVELRCDPISGHTALYWYRQSLGQGLEFLIYFQGNSAPDKSGLPSDRFSAERTGGSVSTLTIQRTQQEDSAVYLCASSPRRRGGEAFFGQGTRLTVV.

The V gene is TRBV2, the J gene TRBJ2-2; 15 bases line up with TRBD2. CDR1 and CDR2 (germline): SNHLY, FYNNEI. With 8 bases clipped from V and 2 bases from J, the junction kept 6 bases outside the gene matches. The length of the CDR3 is 17 residues. CDR3 DNA: TGTGCCAGCTTTTGGACTAGCGGGAGGGCCAACACCGGGGAGCTGTTTTTT. Translated, it gives CASFWTSGRANTGELFF. The full variable domain, its missing parts supplied by reference TRBV2 and TRBJ2-2, is EPEVTQTPSHQVTQMGQEVILRCVPISNHLYFYWYRQILGQKVEFLVSFYNNEISEKSEIFDDQFSVERPDGSNFTLKIRSTKLEDSAMYFCASFWTSGRANTGELFFGEGSRLTVL.

This chain connects TRBV11-2 to TRBJ2-5; D possibly corresponds to TRBD2 (6 bases). Germline CDR1 is SGHAT and CDR2 is FQNNGV. V gave up 6 bases and J gave up 5 bases, with 16 bases separating them. This CDR3 spans 14 amino acids. The DNA of the CDR3 is TGTGCCAGCAGATCGGGACCGGCGGGGGAGACCCAGTACTTC. Protein: CASRSGPAGETQYF.

On this clone: A junction boundary mismatches the germline segment, possibly from a read error. This chain links TRBV7-7 with TRBJ2-7; 8 bases map to TRBD2. The CDR3 length is 15 residues. Per germline, CDR1 SSHAT and CDR2 FNYEAQ (reference sequence). CDR3 DNA sequence: TGTGCTAGCAGCCAGGGGCTAGCGGGCTCCTACGAGCAGTACTTC. Translated: CASSQGLAGSYEQYF.

The rearrangement joins TRBV28 to TRBJ1-6; a possible D gene is TRBD1 (6 bases). Per the germline V gene, CDR1 is MDHEN and CDR2 is SYDVKM. Trimming stripped 8 bases from V and 9 bases from J, with 11 bases between. This CDR3 spans 12 amino acids. The CDR3 DNA reads as TGTGCCAGCTACTACAGGGCTTCACCCCTCCACTTT. Translated, it gives CASYYRASPLHF.

This sequence joins TRBV3-1 (or the pseudogene TRBV3-2) and TRBJ1-2; no firm D call. The CDR3 length is 12 residues. From germline, CDR1 is LGHDT and CDR2 YNNKEL (reference sequence). V shed 2 bases and J shed 8 bases, with 9 bases lying between them. The CDR3 sequence is CASSQPSGGYTF. The CDR3 bases are TGTGCCAGCAGCCAACCCTCGGGAGGCTACACCTTC.

The chain employs TRBV5-4 and TRBJ1-1, with a possible D match to TRBD1 (5 bases). This CDR3 region has 16 residues. In germline, CDR1 is SGHNT, CDR2 YYREEE (reference sequence). V was pared by 3 bases and J by 3 bases, with 18 bases between. The CDR3 loop is CASSSSARGSHTEAFF. The CDR3 coding sequence is TGTGCCAGCAGCTCTTCAGCAAGGGGTAGTCACACTGAAGCTTTCTTT. The variable domain in full, completed from reference TRBV5-4 and TRBJ1-1, reads ETGVTQSPTHLIKTRGQQVTLRCSSQSGHNTVSWYQQALGQGPQFIFQYYREEENGRGNFPPRFSGLQFPNYSSELNVNALELDDSALYLCASSSSARGSHTEAFFGQGTRLTVV.

The chain has TRBV6-2 or TRBV6-3 and TRBJ1-6; D not resolved. V lost 6 bases to trimming and J lost 8 bases, with 8 bases between them. Germline V gene sequence: CDR1 MNHEY, CDR2 SVGEGT. There are 12 residues in the CDR3. CDR3 sequence (DNA): TGTGCCAGCAGCGACGACTATTCACCCCTCCACTTT. Its translation is CASSDDYSPLHF.

The V and J genes are TRBV27 and TRBJ2-1; perhaps TRBD2 as D (6 bases). From germline, CDR1 is MNHEY and CDR2 SMNVEV (reference sequence). V was shortened by 1 base and J by 8 bases, with 18 bases between the two germline ends. This CDR3 is built from 16 residues. CDR3 nucleotides: TGTGCCAGCAGTTTATTCTTTAGCGGCTCGCGGGATGAGCAGTTCTTC. Translated: CASSLFFSGSRDEQFF.

This chain joins TRBV29-1 and TRBJ1-1; 7 bases align to TRBD1. The V gene end was trimmed by 4 bases and the J gene end by 3 bases; junction bases not matched to a gene: 8. The CDR3 is made up of 14 amino acids. Germline V gene sequence: CDR1 SQVTM, CDR2 ANQGSEA. The CDR3 DNA sequence: TGCAGCGTTGGCCCTACAGGGGAAGACACTGAAGCTTTCTTT. It yields the protein CSVGPTGEDTEAFF.

J is TRBJ2-7 and V is TRBV30; 11 bases are shared with TRBD1. This CDR3 is 15 amino acids long. The trim removed 1 base at V and 2 bases at J, leaving 4 bases unmatched. Per the germline V gene, CDR1 is GTSNPN and CDR2 is SVGIG (reference sequence). Here the CDR3 DNA reads TGTGCCTGGAGTGGGGGACAGGGGGGAACCTACGAGCAGTACTTC. It is translated as CAWSGGQGGTYEQYF. Variable domain in full (rest from reference TRBV30 and TRBJ2-7): SQTIHQWPATLVQPVGSPLSLECTVEGTSNPNLYWYRQAAGRGLQLLFYSVGIGQISSEVPQNLSASRPQDRQFILSSKKLLLSDSGFYLCAWSGGQGGTYEQYFGPGTRLTVT.

This rearrangement joins TRBV6-2 or TRBV6-3 to TRBJ1-1; D is unresolved. Germline V gives CDR1 MNHEY, CDR2 SVGEGT. The CDR3 runs to 13 residues. Trimming shortened V by 2 bases and J by 3 bases, and 7 bases separated the two germline ends. The CDR3 is CASSYGAYTEAFF. CDR3 nucleotides: TGTGCCAGCAGTTACGGAGCTTACACTGAAGCTTTCTTT.

The genes are TRBV7-2 and TRBJ2-7, with TRBD2 identical over 13 bases. Trimming cost V 4 bases and J 0 bases; bases outside gene matches: 12. Germline V lookup: CDR1 SGHTA, CDR2 FQGNSA. The CDR3 length is 19 residues. For the CDR3, the DNA is TGTGCCAGCAGCTCCCTCGGCGGACTAGCGGGAGTTAACTCCTACGAGCAGTACTTC. This gives the protein CASSSLGGLAGVNSYEQYF.